Listed below are T cell receptor beta chains from one sample, sequenced in a study of tumor-infiltrating lymphocytes in primary liver carcinoma. TCRdb used MiXCR to reprocess the multiplex PCR reads, holding one entry per CDR3 protein. In the table there are just over 300,000 distinct CDR3 sequences, approximately 58% of which are singletons. The sequenced sample was peripheral blood. These receptors all come from a woman aged 30 to 39 with primary liver carcinoma and hepatitis B virus infection. CDR3s include the opening cysteine and the closing phenylalanine or tryptophan. Fields, in order: V gene, J gene, clone size, D gene, CDR3 DNA, CDR3 protein. A D gene is named only where the DNA matches it firmly. Clone size is given for some rows only: seen once, a few or many times, or a class if the clone is expanded.

TRBV7-9	TRBJ2-5	NA	TRBD2	TGTGCCAGCAGCTCCGAAGTGTTAGCGGGAGGGTCACAAGAGACCCAGTACTTC	CASSSEVLAGGSQETQYF
TRBV11-2	TRBJ1-3	NA	NA	TGTGCCAGCAGCTTAAACCGGGGCGAAGGGAACCCCATATATTTT	CASSLNRGEGNPIYF
TRBV28	TRBJ2-7	few	NA	TGTGCCAGCAGTCCCCGGGGACACCCCTACGAGCAGTACTTC	CASSPRGHPYEQYF
TRBV11-2	TRBJ2-3	NA	TRBD2	TGTGCCAGTAGCCCAGTGGCAGGACTGACTAGCACAGATACGCAGTGTTTT	CASSPVAGLTSTDTQCF
TRBV29-1	TRBJ2-4	NA	NA	TGCAGCGTTGGTCGACTAACGGGAGCGTCCCAAAACATTCAATACTTC	CSVGRLTGASQNIQYF
TRBV5-8	TRBJ2-1	few	NA	TGTGCCAGCAGCTTGGGGCAGATCTACAATGAGCAGTTCTTC	CASSLGQIYNEQFF
TRBV5-4	TRBJ2-1	many	TRBD2	TGTGCCAGCAGCTTGGGAGGAGCGGGAGCGGTCAATGAGCAGTTCTTC	CASSLGGAGAVNEQFF
TRBV5-6	TRBJ2-5	few	TRBD1	TGTGCCAGCAGCTTTTTACAGGGGGGAGAGACCCAGTACTTC	CASSFLQGGETQYF
TRBV9	TRBJ2-3	NA	TRBD2	TGTGCCAACAGCGTAGCGGTTGTAGAGACTAGCGGTTCACCGACAGATACGCAGTATTTT	CANSVAVVETSGSPTDTQYF
TRBV29-1	TRBJ1-2	NA	NA	TGCAACGTCGCCCGCGGGACCATCGGGGGCTATGGCTACACCTTC	CNVARGTIGGYGYTF
TRBV30	TRBJ2-1	NA	NA	TGTGCCTGGAGTGTGGGGAACGGGGCACCTGAGCAGTTCTTC	CAWSVGNGAPEQFF
TRBV12-3/TRBV12-4	TRBJ1-1	NA	NA	TGTGCTAGCAGTTTGGAAGAGAACACTGATGCTTTCTTT	CASSLEENTDAFF
TRBV4-1	TRBJ1-1	few	NA	TGCGCCAGCGGACGGACGAACACTGAAGCTTTCTTT	CASGRTNTEAFF
TRBV29-1	TRBJ1-4	many	NA	TGCAGCTCCTTGGACTCCCGAACTAATGAAAAACTGTTTTTT	CSSLDSRTNEKLFF
TRBV11-1	TRBJ2-5	many	NA	TGTGCCAGCAGTCGGGGGACTTTTGGGCAAGAGACCCAGTACTTC	CASSRGTFGQETQYF
TRBV12-3/TRBV12-4	TRBJ2-1	NA	NA	TGTGGCAGCAGCCCCCGGGACACCTCCTGGAAGGAGCAGTTCTTC	CGSSPRDTSWKEQFF